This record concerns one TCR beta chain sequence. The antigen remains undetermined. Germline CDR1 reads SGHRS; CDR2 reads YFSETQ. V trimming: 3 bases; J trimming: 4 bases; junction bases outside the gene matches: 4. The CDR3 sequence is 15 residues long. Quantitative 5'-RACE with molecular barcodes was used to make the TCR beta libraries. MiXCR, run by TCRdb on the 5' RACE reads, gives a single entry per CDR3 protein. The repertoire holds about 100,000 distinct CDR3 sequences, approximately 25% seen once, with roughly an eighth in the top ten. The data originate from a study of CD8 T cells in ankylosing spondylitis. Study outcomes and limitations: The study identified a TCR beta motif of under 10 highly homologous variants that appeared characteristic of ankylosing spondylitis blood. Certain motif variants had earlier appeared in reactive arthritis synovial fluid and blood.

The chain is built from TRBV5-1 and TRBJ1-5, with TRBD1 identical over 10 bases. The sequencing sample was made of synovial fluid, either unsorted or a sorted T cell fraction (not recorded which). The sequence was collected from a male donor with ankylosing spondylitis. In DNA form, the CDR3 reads TGCGCCAGCAGCTGGACAGGGGGTGCTAATCAGCCCCAGCATTTT. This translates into CASSWTGGANQPQHF. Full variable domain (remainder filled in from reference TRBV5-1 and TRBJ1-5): KAGVTQTPRYLIKTRGQQVTLSCSPISGHRSVSWYQQTPGQGLQFLFEYFSETQRNKGNFPGRFSGRQFSNSRSEMNVSTLELGDSALYLCASSWTGGANQPQHFGDGTRLSIL.